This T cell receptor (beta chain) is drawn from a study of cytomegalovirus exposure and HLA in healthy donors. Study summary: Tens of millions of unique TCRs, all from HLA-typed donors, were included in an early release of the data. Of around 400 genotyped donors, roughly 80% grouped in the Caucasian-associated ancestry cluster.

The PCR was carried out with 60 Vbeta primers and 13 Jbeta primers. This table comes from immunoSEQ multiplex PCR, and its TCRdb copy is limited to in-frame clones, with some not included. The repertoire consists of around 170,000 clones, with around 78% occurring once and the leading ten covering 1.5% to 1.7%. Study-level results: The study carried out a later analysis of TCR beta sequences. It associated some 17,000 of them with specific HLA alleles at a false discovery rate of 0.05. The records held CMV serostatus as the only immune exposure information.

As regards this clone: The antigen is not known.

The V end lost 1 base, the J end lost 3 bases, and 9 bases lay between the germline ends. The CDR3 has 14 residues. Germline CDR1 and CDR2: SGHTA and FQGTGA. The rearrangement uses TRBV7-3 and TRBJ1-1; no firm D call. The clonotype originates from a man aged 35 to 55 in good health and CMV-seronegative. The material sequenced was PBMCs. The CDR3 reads CASSLRPGYTEAFF. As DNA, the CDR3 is TGTGCCAGCAGCTTAAGACCGGGGTACACTGAAGCTTTCTTT.